The rows below give T cell receptor beta chains drawn from one sample of a study of shared clonotypes between healthy human individuals. TCRdb's copy holds only in-frame clones and misses some; the assay was immunoSEQ multiplex PCR. The data show some 2.1 million clones, about 95% seen once. Sequenced material: naive CD8+ T cells sorted from blood. The receptors shown here come from a man aged 18 to 30 in good health. CDR3s include the opening cysteine and the closing phenylalanine or tryptophan. The order of the fields is V gene, J gene, CDR3 protein.

>TRBV28|TRBJ1-2
CASSLRGLADGYTF
>TRBV18|TRBJ1-1
CASSPPTGGLPTEAFF
>TRBV5-6|TRBJ2-1
CASSLPSGGTYNEQFF
>TRBV9|TRBJ1-1
CASSLGTGATEAFF
>TRBV7-9|TRBJ2-7
CASSFSGGADEQYF
>TRBV5-6|TRBJ1-5
CASSLASGNNQPQHF
>TRBV2|TRBJ2-7
CASVGTSGGPNSYEQYF
>TRBV19|TRBJ1-6
CASSIQGLSPLHF
>TRBV7-9|TRBJ2-7
CASSLVSSAQYF
>TRBV6-6|TRBJ2-5
CASRTPVQETQYF
>TRBV2|TRBJ2-7
CASSEVGSGGYEQYF
>TRBV28|TRBJ2-7
CASSLRTRVEQYF
>TRBV27|TRBJ2-4
CASSPPQGIQYF
>TRBV7-9|TRBJ2-1
CASSLEASSYNEQFF
>TRBV5-6|TRBJ1-5
CASSLRRGGNQPQHF
>TRBV4-3|TRBJ2-1
CASSPQGSGASGTIEQFF
>TRBV19|TRBJ2-7
CASSIDGSYEQYF
>TRBV7-9|TRBJ1-1
CASRNTGGLEAFF
>TRBV4-1|TRBJ2-5
CASSPRIAGGPETQYF
>TRBV4-3|TRBJ2-1
CASSQEGLAGDPLSYNEQFF
>TRBV7-7|TRBJ2-1
CASSLGPTEGEQFF
>TRBV11-3|TRBJ2-3
CASSLYSDTDTQYF
>TRBV7-9|TRBJ2-2
CASSPGTGELFF
>TRBV18|TRBJ2-7
CASSPTGQGYEQYF
>TRBV7-8|TRBJ2-1
CASSPFGDNEQFF
>TRBV6-1|TRBJ1-6
CASSEFMDRENSPLHF
>TRBV28|TRBJ2-7
CASSLRGERYEQYF
>TRBV18|TRBJ2-5
CASSPGHQWERMETQYF
>TRBV15|TRBJ1-4
CATSGRDKIFTLATNEKLFF